The 5 T cell receptor beta chains below all came from one sample that was sequenced in a study of T cells in Graves' hyperthyroidism and ophthalmopathy. Amplification of TCR beta CDR3 regions used RNA as the template. The HTBI set primed first-round TCR CDR3 RT-PCR. MiXCR, applied by TCRdb to the multiplex PCR reads, yields one record per CDR3 protein. The table lists about 420,000 distinct CDR3 sequences, about 15% of them singletons, with around 14% in the top ten. The sequencing sample was made of blood. Source of these receptors: a woman under 30 with Graves' hyperthyroidism.

This clonotype was counted many times. This chain joins TRBV2 and TRBJ1-5; D gene ambiguous. The ends were cut back, 8 bases at V and 2 bases at J, with 10 bases in the middle. The CDR3 totals 13 residues. Germline V CDR1 and CDR2: SNHLY, FYNNEI. This CDR3 reads CASGRGGNQPQHF. DNA of the CDR3: TGTGCCAGCGGACGGGGAGGCAATCAGCCCCAGCATTTT.

This clonotype was counted many times. V is TRBV28 and J is TRBJ2-2; no reliable D call. Germline values: CDR1 MDHEN, CDR2 SYDVKM. The CDR3 has 13 amino acids. Trimming stripped 7 bases from V and 1 base from J, with 7 bases between. Here the CDR3 reads CASIFGNTGELFF. CDR3 in DNA: TGTGCCAGCATCTTCGGGAACACCGGGGAGCTGTTTTTT.

The V gene is TRBV20-1, the J gene TRBJ2-7; 7 nucleotides line up with TRBD1. This CDR3 comprises 14 residues. After removal of 3 bases from V and 2 bases from J, the junction contained 7 bases not matched to a gene. CDR1 and CDR2 from the germline V gene are DFQATT and SNEGSKA (reference sequence). The CDR3 sequence: CSARRTGVAYEQYF. As DNA, the CDR3 is TGCAGTGCTAGGCGAACAGGGGTCGCCTACGAGCAGTACTTC.

The chain couples TRBV5-1 to TRBJ1-2; 10 bases are shared with TRBD1. The CDR3 extends over 15 amino acids. Germline-derived CDR1 and CDR2 are SGHRS and YFSETQ. With V trimmed by 0 bases and J by 8 bases, 7 bases remained unmatched. For the CDR3, the DNA is TGCGCCAGCAGCTTGGAGGGACAGGGGCGACTGGGCTACACCTTC. Translating it yields CASSLEGQGRLGYTF.

This clonotype has at least ten counts. The chain has TRBV3-1 and TRBJ1-6, with a tentative D call TRBD1 (5 bases). The CDR3 sequence is 13 residues long. Deletions cut 7 bases from V and 9 bases from J, with 13 bases between. CDR1 is LGHDT and CDR2 is YNNKEL in the germline V gene (reference sequence). CDR3 loop: CASNVRGSSPLHF. In DNA form, the CDR3 reads TGTGCCAGCAACGTCCGGGGGAGTTCACCCCTCCACTTT.